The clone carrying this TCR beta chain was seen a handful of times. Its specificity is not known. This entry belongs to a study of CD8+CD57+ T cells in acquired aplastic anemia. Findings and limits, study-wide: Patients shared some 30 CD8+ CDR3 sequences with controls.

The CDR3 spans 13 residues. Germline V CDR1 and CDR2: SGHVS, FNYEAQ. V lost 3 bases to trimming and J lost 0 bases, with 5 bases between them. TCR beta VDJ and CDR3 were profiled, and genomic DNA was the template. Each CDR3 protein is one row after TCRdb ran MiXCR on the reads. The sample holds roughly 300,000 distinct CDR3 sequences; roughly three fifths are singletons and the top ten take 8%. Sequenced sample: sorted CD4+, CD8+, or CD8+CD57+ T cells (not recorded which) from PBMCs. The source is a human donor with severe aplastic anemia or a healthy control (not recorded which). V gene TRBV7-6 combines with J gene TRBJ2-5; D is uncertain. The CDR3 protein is CASSFRDQETQYF. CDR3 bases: TGTGCCAGCAGCTTTCGGGACCAAGAGACCCAGTACTTC.